The present T cell receptor (beta chain) was sequenced within a study of blood T cell repertoires in COVID-19. Turning to the study itself: COVID-19 samples collected from the United States, Italy and Spain covered acute and convalescent phases.

TCRdb's table, derived via immunoSEQ multiplex PCR, lists solely in-frame clones and lacks some. The sample consists of tens of thousands of clones, 82% of them appearing once. V was clipped by 1 base and J by 2 bases; unmatched bases: 4. This CDR3 is 16 amino acids long. Germline V gene data show CDR1 as SGHVS and CDR2 as FNYEAQ. What was sequenced was peripheral blood. The receptor was isolated from a woman over 75 with acute or convalescent COVID-19. The V call is TRBV7-6, the J call TRBJ2-2, with TRBD1 identical over 7 bases. CDR3 residues: CASSLVRGPNTGELFF. CDR3 DNA sequence: TGTGCCAGCAGCTTAGTGAGGGGGCCTAACACCGGGGAGCTGTTTTTT.